This TCR beta chain was obtained from a study of technical replicates of blood from a few donors (dated by TCRdb to 2016 to 2017). Libraries came from the immunoSEQ multiplex PCR assay. What TCRdb holds here is the immuneACCESS table cut down to in-frame rearrangements. Part of the clones is not present; checked against another copy, under half of the missing clones reflect an unresolved V gene, and the others are unexplained. Counted in this sample were 76,000 or so clones; 70% to 90% of them appeared once. Under 5.5% of the sample is held by the ten biggest clonotypes. Note on this clone: Its antigen is currently not known. No quality values exist for individual bases; no much larger clone is one base distant.

Sequences SGHVS (CDR1) and FNYEAQ (CDR2) are obtained from the germline V gene. From cysteine to phenylalanine, the CDR3 is 14 amino acids long. Only CDR3 DNA is held: 42 bases, read in frame from base 1. The V end loses 5 bases and the J end loses 0 bases, and a stretch of 7 bases separates them. Sequenced: PBMCs. The receptor was derived from a human donor in good health. Some clones in this sample may be carry-over from other donors' samples. The chain is made from TRBV7-6 and TRBJ2-2; no D gene call is confident. The CDR3 amino acid sequence is: CASSPSANTGELFF. The nucleotide sequence reads TGTGCCAGCAGCCCCAGTGCGAACACCGGGGAGCTGTTTTTT.